Below are 12 T cell receptor beta chains sequenced from a single sample in a study of shared clonotypes between healthy human individuals. Only CD45RO-negative cells positively selected for CCR7 counted as naive CD8 cells, so terminally differentiated effector memory CD45RA+ cells were excluded. Sequencing was performed with immunoSEQ multiplex PCR; in TCRdb, only in-frame clones are kept and a portion is missing. The table shows around 2,000,000 clones, with approximately 94% occurring only once. Sequencing used naive CD8+ T cells sorted from blood. All receptors come from a man between 18 and 29 years old in good health.

The chain carries TRBV7-9 and TRBJ2-7, with TRBD1 as a possible D gene (5 bases). The CDR3 consists of 15 residues. CDR1 is SEHNR and CDR2 is FQNEAQ in the germline V gene (reference sequence). Trimming pared 1 base from V and 5 bases from J, leaving 15 bases between. CDR3 sequence: CASSLVWGASNEQYF. CDR3 nucleotide sequence: TGTGCCAGCAGCTTAGTCTGGGGCGCTTCCAACGAGCAGTACTTC.

V is TRBV13 and J is TRBJ2-3, with TRBD2 as a possible D gene (5 bases). Between the trimmed V and J ends, which lost 2 bases and 0 bases, there was a span of 12 bases. CDR1 PRHDT and CDR2 FYEKMQ come from the germline V gene (reference sequence). This CDR3 has 16 residues. For the CDR3, the DNA is TGTGCCAGCAGCTTACGATCGGGATATAGCACAGATACGCAGTATTTT. As protein: CASSLRSGYSTDTQYF.

Comments on this clone: Other DNA sequences in the same sample also yield this CDR3. The V and J genes are TRBV27 and TRBJ2-7, with TRBD1 identical over 8 bases. Germline CDR1 and CDR2: MNHEY and SMNVEV (reference sequence). There are 14 residues in the CDR3. V dropped 5 bases and J dropped 1; count of bases not matched to a gene: 4. CDR3 DNA: TGTGCCAGCAGTCACACAGGGGGGTCCTACGAGCAGTACTTC. It translates to CASSHTGGSYEQYF.

The chain uses TRBV30 and TRBJ2-7; TRBD2 matches 7 bases. Germline values: CDR1 GTSNPN, CDR2 SVGIG (reference sequence). The CDR3 is 14 residues long. Trimming took 7 bases from V and 1 from J; bases not matched to a gene: 10. CDR3 sequence reads: CAFDLAAGSYEQYF. The CDR3 nucleotides read TGTGCCTTCGACCTAGCAGCGGGATCCTACGAGCAGTACTTC.

In the case of this clone: The sample holds other DNA sequences that translate to the same CDR3. The rearrangement links TRBV5-4 to TRBJ2-3, with TRBD2 matching 8 bases. Germline CDR1 is SGHNT and CDR2 is YYREEE (reference sequence). The CDR3 totals 15 residues. J lost 2 bases, V lost 2 bases, and 4 bases had no gene match. Here the CDR3 reads CASSFAGGATDTQYF. CDR3 coding DNA: TGTGCCAGCAGCTTTGCGGGGGGAGCCACAGATACGCAGTATTTT.

The gene calls are TRBV2 and TRBJ2-1, with 14 bases aligning to TRBD2. Germline V gene sequence: CDR1 SNHLY, CDR2 FYNNEI. Trimming removed 8 bases from V and 6 bases from J; junction bases left unmatched: 3. CDR3 length equals 14 residues. Here the CDR3 DNA reads TGTGCCAGCCTGGGACTAGCGGGAGTCAATGAGCAGTTCTTC. Its translation: CASLGLAGVNEQFF. Variable domain in full (rest from reference TRBV2 and TRBJ2-1): EPEVTQTPSHQVTQMGQEVILRCVPISNHLYFYWYRQILGQKVEFLVSFYNNEISEKSEIFDDQFSVERPDGSNFTLKIRSTKLEDSAMYFCASLGLAGVNEQFFGPGTRLTVL.

The chain has TRBV29-1 and TRBJ1-1; maybe TRBD1 (5 bases). CDR3 length equals 16 residues. Trimming removed 2 bases from V and 3 bases from J, with 19 bases in between. Germline values: CDR1 SQVTM, CDR2 ANQGSEA. The CDR3 loop reads CSVESWGDPGDTEAFF. The CDR3 DNA reads as TGCAGCGTTGAATCTTGGGGAGATCCGGGGGACACTGAAGCTTTCTTT.

The chain uses TRBV5-6 and TRBJ1-1, with D hard to call. V was pared by 4 bases and J by 1 base, with 14 bases between. Germline CDR1 reads SGHDT; CDR2 reads YYEEEE. The length of the CDR3 is 15 residues. CDR3 DNA sequence: TGTGCCAGCAGCGGTGATCGGGGTTGGAACACTGAAGCTTTCTTT. Amino acid sequence: CASSGDRGWNTEAFF.

Points on this clone: The sample carries other DNA sequences with the same CDR3. The chain is built from TRBV4-1 and TRBJ1-1; unclear D gene. The V gene lost 0 bases and the J gene lost 0 bases, with 5 bases spanning the gap. CDR1 is MGHRA, CDR2 YSYEKL, per germline. CDR3 length equals 14 residues. CDR3 bases: TGCGCCAGCAGCCAAGATGGTGTGAACACTGAAGCTTTCTTT. It translates to CASSQDGVNTEAFF.

DNA for the CDR3: TGTGCCAGCAGCTTAAACGACAGGGGATATAGGACTGAAGCTTTCTTT. Protein: CASSLNDRGYRTEAFF. The V gene is TRBV13, the J gene TRBJ1-1; 8 bases line up with TRBD1. The CDR3 extends over 16 amino acids. V was clipped by 2 bases and J by 5 bases; unmatched bases: 10. Germline CDR1 reads PRHDT; CDR2 reads FYEKMQ (reference sequence).

The count of this clone is one. The rearrangement joins TRBV7-9 to TRBJ2-3; possible D gene TRBD2, 7 bases. This CDR3 has 17 amino acids. Germline loops: CDR1 SEHNR, CDR2 FQNEAQ (reference sequence). Trimming pared 7 bases from V and 0 bases from J, leaving 20 bases between. CDR3 amino acids: CASMVVTGGPSTDTQYF. The CDR3 DNA reads as TGTGCCAGCATGGTCGTGACGGGGGGCCCTAGCACAGATACGCAGTATTTT.

The rearrangement uses TRBV7-9 and TRBJ1-1; perhaps TRBD1 as D (5 bases). Trimming took off 5 bases at V and 0 bases at J, with 13 bases between the two ends. Germline V gene data show CDR1 as SEHNR and CDR2 as FQNEAQ (reference sequence). CDR3 length equals 15 residues. CDR3 loop: CASSPGGEMNTEAFF. CDR3 DNA: TGTGCCAGCAGCCCCGGGGGGGAAATGAACACTGAAGCTTTCTTT.